A single sample is the source of the 9 T cell receptor beta chains below, sequenced in a study of cytomegalovirus exposure and HLA in healthy donors (dated by TCRdb to 2016 to 2017). To prepare the library, the immunoSEQ multiplex PCR assay was applied. For the multiplex PCR, a mixture combining 60 forward primers for TCR Vbeta segments and 13 reverse primers for TCR Jbeta segments was used. As stored in TCRdb, this immuneACCESS dataset retains in-frame rearrangements with V and J assigned. A fraction of the clones does not appear; measured against another copy, unresolved V genes explain less than half of the discrepancy, and the remainder lacks a known reason. The sample profile shows under 150,000 clones; about 78% of them were found once. The ten largest clones represent 3.9% of the sample. The sample comprised PBMCs. The source of these receptors is a man aged 18 to 30 in good health and CMV-seronegative.

This clone has a single count. The chain links TRBV15 to TRBJ1-5; the D is unclear. The CDR3 spans 14 residues. V lost 7 bases and J lost 0, with 10 bases in between. The germline gives CDR1 LNHNV, CDR2 YYDKDF (reference sequence). CDR3 nucleotide sequence: TGTGCCACCACCCGAGACTTTAGCAATCAGCCCCAGCATTTT. Amino acids: CATTRDFSNQPQHF.

V gene TRBV30 combines with J gene TRBJ1-1, with 7 bases matching TRBD1. CDR3 length: 15 residues. Germline CDR1 is GTSNPN and CDR2 is SVGIG (reference sequence). J lost 0 bases, V lost 4 bases, and 8 bases had no gene match. The DNA for the CDR3 is TGTGCCTGGAACAAAGGACAGGCTCTGAACACTGAAGCTTTCTTT. Amino acids: CAWNKGQALNTEAFF.

This chain links TRBV6-1 with TRBJ1-1; D uncertain. The CDR3 is 15 amino acids. CDR1 is MNHNS, CDR2 SASEGT, per germline. V gave up 5 bases and J gave up 5 bases, with 18 bases separating them. The CDR3 here is CASSNTHATRTEAFF. CDR3 sequence (DNA): TGTGCCAGCAGTAACACCCACGCGACACGGACTGAAGCTTTCTTT.

The V and J genes are TRBV7-2 and TRBJ2-1; 7 bases fit TRBD1. The V gene end was trimmed by 5 bases and the J gene end by 5 bases; junction bases not matched to a gene: 9. Per germline, CDR1 SGHTA and CDR2 FQGNSA. The CDR3 length is 15 residues. CDR3 sequence reads: CASSGTGAWDNEQFF. The CDR3, as DNA: TGTGCCAGCAGCGGTACAGGGGCTTGGGACAATGAGCAGTTCTTC.

This clone has more than one count but fewer than ten. This chain uses TRBV7-3 with TRBJ2-5, with D possibly matching TRBD1 (7 bases). The CDR3 length is 15 residues. Germline assignment: CDR1 SGHTA and CDR2 FQGTGA. V lost 5 bases and J lost 5, with 18 bases in between. The CDR3 DNA follows: TGTGCCAGCAGCCTCACCGGCAGGGGGGAGGAGACCCAGTACTTC. Translating gives CASSLTGRGEETQYF. Combining the CDR3 with reference TRBV7-3 and TRBJ2-5 gives the whole variable domain GAGVSQTPSNKVTEKGKYVELRCDPISGHTALYWYRQSLGQGPEFLIYFQGTGAADDSGLPNDRFFAVRPEGSVSTLKIQRTERGDSAVYLCASSLTGRGEETQYFGPGTRLLVL.

The table lists this clone with a few counts. The rearrangement links TRBV19 to TRBJ2-1, with D perhaps TRBD1 (6 bases). The CDR3 runs to 15 residues. V was shortened by 0 bases and J by 8 bases, with 14 bases between the two germline ends. Germline V gene data show CDR1 as LNHDA and CDR2 as SQIVND (reference sequence). Here the CDR3 reads CASSIETDRIDEQFF. The CDR3 DNA reads as TGTGCCAGTAGTATAGAGACCGACAGGATCGATGAGCAGTTCTTC.

The chain recombines TRBV6-7 with TRBJ2-7; D is unresolved. TRBV6-7 is filed as an ORF, its function uncertain. V was pared by 1 base and J by 3 bases, with 16 bases between. The CDR3 is 16 residues long. CDR3 in amino acids: CASSYLIGRPGYEQYF. CDR3 nucleotides: TGTGCCAGCAGTTACTTGATTGGCAGGCCAGGCTACGAGCAGTACTTC.

This clone was seen a few times. The chain recombines TRBV7-9 with TRBJ2-7, with D unclear. Germline CDR1 is SEHNR and CDR2 is FQNEAQ (reference sequence). This CDR3 has 15 residues. The V gene lost 2 bases and the J gene lost 6 bases, with 17 bases spanning the gap. CDR3 sequence: CASSLPNPRSGEQYF. Here the CDR3 DNA reads TGTGCCAGCAGCTTACCGAATCCCCGGTCGGGCGAGCAGTACTTC.

This chain uses TRBV6-5 with TRBJ2-7, with 8 bases identical to TRBD1. CDR3 size: 14 residues. From germline, CDR1 is MNHEY and CDR2 SVGAGI. V dropped 6 bases and J dropped 2; count of bases not matched to a gene: 6. In DNA, the CDR3 is TGTGCCAGCAGCCCGACAGGGGATCCCTACGAGCAGTACTTC. Its protein product is CASSPTGDPYEQYF.